These T cell receptor beta chains were read from a single sample in a study of cytomegalovirus exposure and HLA in healthy donors. Repertoires were generated with immunoSEQ multiplex PCR, while TCRdb's copy carries only in-frame clones and drops some. The sample lists 160,000 or so clones, over 80% seen once, with around 4.1% in the top ten. Sequencing was performed on PBMCs. These receptors came from a man over 45 in good health and CMV-seropositive. Both conserved end residues are part of each CDR3. The D gene is left open where the match is weak.

J gene,D gene,V gene,CDR3 DNA,CDR3 protein
TRBJ1-2,TRBD1,TRBV5-1,TGCGCCAGCAGCTTGTACAGGGGCCCCAATTCGGGGGGCTACACCTTC,CASSLYRGPNSGGYTF
TRBJ1-4,-,TRBV6-1,TGTGCCAGCAGTGAAATGTGGGGCGGGGGCCCAGGTGAAAAACTGTTTTTT,CASSEMWGGGPGEKLFF
TRBJ1-1,-,TRBV6-5,TGTGCCAGCAGTTTACAGGGCTTGAACACTGAAGCTTTCTTT,CASSLQGLNTEAFF
TRBJ2-7,-,TRBV6-1,TGTGCCAGCATCCGCCGGGACAACTCCTACGAGCAGTACTTC,CASIRRDNSYEQYF
TRBJ2-7,-,TRBV6-1,TGTGCCAGCAGTGTCCAACAGGACCTGGTTTCCTACGAGCAGTACTTC,CASSVQQDLVSYEQYF
TRBJ2-7,TRBD1,TRBV28,TGTGCCAGCAGTTTAACCCAGGACAGGGAGGACGAGCAGTACTTC,CASSLTQDREDEQYF
TRBJ1-2,-,TRBV6-6,TGTGCCAGCAGTTACGGGGGGACTGGGGATGGCTACACCTTC,CASSYGGTGDGYTF
TRBJ1-2,TRBD1,TRBV6-1,TGTGCCAGCAGTGAAGCGGGACAGGGTGTAGGCTACACCTTC,CASSEAGQGVGYTF
TRBJ2-7,-,TRBV4-3,TGCGCCAGCAGCCAGGTGCAGGGGGGCTCCTACGAGCAGTACTTC,CASSQVQGGSYEQYF
TRBJ2-7,-,TRBV18,TGTGCCAGCTCACCATATGGGGGCCACGAGCAGTACTTC,CASSPYGGHEQYF